This T cell receptor (beta chain) was sequenced in a study of blood T cell repertoires in COVID-19. In the study overall: Samples of COVID-19 (acute and convalescent) were obtained from the United States, Italy and Spain.

Libraries were prepared by immunoSEQ multiplex PCR; TCRdb keeps only in-frame clonotypes and omits some of them. The table includes about 240,000 clones, about 81% detected once. CDR1 LGHDT and CDR2 YNNKEL come from the germline V gene (reference sequence). CDR3 size: 14 residues. V lost 4 bases, J lost 8 bases, and 17 bases lay in between. The V and J genes are TRBV3-1 (or the pseudogene TRBV3-2) and TRBJ1-2; D remains unclear. This TCR was recovered from a woman aged 60-75 years with active or convalescent COVID-19. Material: peripheral blood. CDR3 in DNA: TGTGCCAGCAGCCCCGGGTTGGCTCGGTGGGGCTACACCTTC. Translating it yields CASSPGLARWGYTF.